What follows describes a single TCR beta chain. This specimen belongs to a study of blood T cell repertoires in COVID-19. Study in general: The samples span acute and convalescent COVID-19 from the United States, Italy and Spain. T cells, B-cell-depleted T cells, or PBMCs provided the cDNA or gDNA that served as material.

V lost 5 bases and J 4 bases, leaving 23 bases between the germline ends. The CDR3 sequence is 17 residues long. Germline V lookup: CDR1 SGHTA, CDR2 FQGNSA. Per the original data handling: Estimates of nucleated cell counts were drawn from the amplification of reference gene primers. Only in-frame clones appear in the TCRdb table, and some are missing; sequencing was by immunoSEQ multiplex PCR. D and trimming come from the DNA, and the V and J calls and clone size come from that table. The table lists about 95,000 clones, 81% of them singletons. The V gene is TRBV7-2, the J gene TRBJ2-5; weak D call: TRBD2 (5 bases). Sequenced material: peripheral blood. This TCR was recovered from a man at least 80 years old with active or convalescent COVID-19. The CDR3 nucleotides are TGTGCCAGCAGCCTTAACCCGGCTAGCTTTGGGCTAGAGACCCAGTACTTC. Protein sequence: CASSLNPASFGLETQYF. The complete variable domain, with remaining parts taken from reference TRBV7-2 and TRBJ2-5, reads GAGVSQSPSNKVTEKGKDVELRCDPISGHTALYWYRQSLGQGLEFLIYFQGNSAPDKSGLPSDRFSAERTGGSVSTLTIQRTQQEDSAVYLCASSLNPASFGLETQYFGPGTRLLVL.